The rows below give T cell receptor beta chains drawn from one sample of a study of blood T cell repertoires in COVID-19. Some clones are missing from TCRdb's copy, which holds only in-frame ones; the method was immunoSEQ multiplex PCR. The sample lists 44,000 or so clones, 55% to 75% seen once, with around 6.5% in the top ten. Sequenced: peripheral blood. These receptors all come from a man aged 80 or over with acute or convalescent COVID-19. CDR3s include the opening cysteine and the closing phenylalanine or tryptophan. Fields, in order: CDR3 DNA, CDR3 protein, J gene, clone size, D gene, V gene. The D gene is left open where the match is weak. Some rows mark clone size as missing; the rest say once, few, many or name a class of expanded clone.

cdr3_nt: TGTGCCAGCAGCTTGGGCGGGAGGAGAGGAGAGACCCAGTACTTC
cdr3_aa: CASSLGGRRGETQYF
j_call: TRBJ2-5
clone_size: NA
d_call: TRBD2
v_call: TRBV5-4

cdr3_nt: TGTGCCAGCAGCTTAAGGAGGAATGAGCAGTTCTTC
cdr3_aa: CASSLRRNEQFF
j_call: TRBJ2-1
clone_size: once
d_call: NA
v_call: TRBV7-2

cdr3_nt: TGTGCCAGCAGCTTCAGGGGTGAAGAGACCCAGTACTTC
cdr3_aa: CASSFRGEETQYF
j_call: TRBJ2-5
clone_size: NA
d_call: NA
v_call: TRBV7-9

cdr3_nt: TGTGCCAGCAGTCTTACAGGGGGGGCGAACACCGGGGAGCTGTTTTTT
cdr3_aa: CASSLTGGANTGELFF
j_call: TRBJ2-2
clone_size: NA
d_call: NA
v_call: TRBV27

cdr3_nt: TGTGCCTCATCCATTGGGCACACTGAAGCTTTCTTT
cdr3_aa: CASSIGHTEAFF
j_call: TRBJ1-1
clone_size: few
d_call: NA
v_call: TRBV25-1

cdr3_nt: TGTGCCAGCAAGGGGGCAACAGGTGAGGACTACACCTTC
cdr3_aa: CASKGATGEDYTF
j_call: TRBJ1-2
clone_size: NA
d_call: TRBD1
v_call: TRBV2

cdr3_nt: TGTGCCAGCAGCCACGAACTAGGGTGGGGCGAGCAGTACTTC
cdr3_aa: CASSHELGWGEQYF
j_call: TRBJ2-7
clone_size: NA
d_call: NA
v_call: TRBV3-1/TRBV3-2

cdr3_nt: TGTGCCAGCAGTGCCCAGGGGGTGAACTATGGCTACACCTTC
cdr3_aa: CASSAQGVNYGYTF
j_call: TRBJ1-2
clone_size: once
d_call: TRBD1
v_call: TRBV2

cdr3_nt: TGTGCCAGCTCACCCGCAGGGGGCCAGCAGTTCTTC
cdr3_aa: CASSPAGGQQFF
j_call: TRBJ2-1
clone_size: NA
d_call: TRBD1
v_call: TRBV18

cdr3_nt: TGTGCCTGGAGTGTCCAGACAGGGACCTACAATGAGCAGTTCTTC
cdr3_aa: CAWSVQTGTYNEQFF
j_call: TRBJ2-1
clone_size: NA
d_call: TRBD1
v_call: TRBV30

cdr3_nt: TGTGCCAGCGGAAAAACAGGGTCCTCCTACGAGCAGTACTTC
cdr3_aa: CASGKTGSSYEQYF
j_call: TRBJ2-7
clone_size: NA
d_call: NA
v_call: TRBV2

cdr3_nt: TGTGCCAGCAGCTTAGTCCGGGTGGGGGGGCCGAAAAACATTCAGTACTTC
cdr3_aa: CASSLVRVGGPKNIQYF
j_call: TRBJ2-4
clone_size: few
d_call: NA
v_call: TRBV11-2

cdr3_nt: TGTGCCAGCAGCTTTTATACTGGCGGGAACAATGAGCAGTTCTTC
cdr3_aa: CASSFYTGGNNEQFF
j_call: TRBJ2-1
clone_size: NA
d_call: NA
v_call: TRBV11-2

cdr3_nt: TGTGCCAGCAGCCAACAACAGGGGCGGAACAATGAGCAGTTCTTC
cdr3_aa: CASSQQQGRNNEQFF
j_call: TRBJ2-1
clone_size: few
d_call: TRBD1
v_call: TRBV5-4

cdr3_nt: TGCGCCAGCAGCCAGGCGGGACAGGGGGCTTTTGAAAAACTGTTTTTT
cdr3_aa: CASSQAGQGAFEKLFF
j_call: TRBJ1-4
clone_size: NA
d_call: TRBD1
v_call: TRBV4-1

cdr3_nt: TGTGCCAGCAGCTTATTTGGGACAGCCACCAATGAGCAGTTCTTC
cdr3_aa: CASSLFGTATNEQFF
j_call: TRBJ2-1
clone_size: NA
d_call: TRBD1
v_call: TRBV7-8

cdr3_nt: TGCAGTGCTAGTTTGGGACTAGCGGGATCCAATGAGCAGTTCTTC
cdr3_aa: CSASLGLAGSNEQFF
j_call: TRBJ2-1
clone_size: NA
d_call: TRBD2
v_call: TRBV20-1

cdr3_nt: TGTGCCAGCAGCGTAACAGGGGGCGTAGGCGACACCGGGGAGCTGTTTTTT
cdr3_aa: CASSVTGGVGDTGELFF
j_call: TRBJ2-2
clone_size: NA
d_call: TRBD1
v_call: TRBV11-2

cdr3_nt: TGTGCCTGGAGTGGGGGCGGGGGAAGGGGAGAGACCCAGTACTTC
cdr3_aa: CAWSGGGGRGETQYF
j_call: TRBJ2-5
clone_size: NA
d_call: TRBD2
v_call: TRBV30

cdr3_nt: TGTGCCAGCAGAGTAGACAGAGACACTGAAGCTTTCTTT
cdr3_aa: CASRVDRDTEAFF
j_call: TRBJ1-1
clone_size: few
d_call: NA
v_call: TRBV27

cdr3_nt: TGTGCCAGCAGTGAGACAGATGACGAGCAGTACTTC
cdr3_aa: CASSETDDEQYF
j_call: TRBJ2-7
clone_size: NA
d_call: NA
v_call: TRBV12-3/TRBV12-4

cdr3_nt: TGTGCCAGCAGTCCGGACAGTAATGAAAAACTGTTTTTT
cdr3_aa: CASSPDSNEKLFF
j_call: TRBJ1-4
clone_size: NA
d_call: NA
v_call: TRBV12-3/TRBV12-4

cdr3_nt: TGTGCCAGCAGTGACCCCCGACAGGGTGCTACGCAGTATTTT
cdr3_aa: CASSDPRQGATQYF
j_call: TRBJ2-3
clone_size: NA
d_call: TRBD1
v_call: TRBV6-4

cdr3_nt: TGTGCCAGCAGTACAGGACAGGGAGGCTATGGCTACACCTTC
cdr3_aa: CASSTGQGGYGYTF
j_call: TRBJ1-2
clone_size: NA
d_call: TRBD1
v_call: TRBV6-5

cdr3_nt: TGTGCCAGCAGCTTGGGCGCGGATAGGCGTGTGAGCTACACCTTC
cdr3_aa: CASSLGADRRVSYTF
j_call: TRBJ1-2
clone_size: NA
d_call: NA
v_call: TRBV5-4

cdr3_nt: TGTGCCTGGAGCTTCTATAGCGGGAGTGCCTACAATGAGCAGTTCTTC
cdr3_aa: CAWSFYSGSAYNEQFF
j_call: TRBJ2-1
clone_size: once
d_call: TRBD2
v_call: TRBV30

cdr3_nt: TGTGCCAGCAGCTTTCCGCTTGACAGGGTGGACTACAATGAGCAGTTCTTC
cdr3_aa: CASSFPLDRVDYNEQFF
j_call: TRBJ2-1
clone_size: NA
d_call: TRBD1
v_call: TRBV7-2

cdr3_nt: TGTGCCAGCAGTGAGACTAGCGGGGAATACGAGCAGTACTTC
cdr3_aa: CASSETSGEYEQYF
j_call: TRBJ2-7
clone_size: NA
d_call: TRBD2
v_call: TRBV2

cdr3_nt: TGTGCCAGTAGTCCGGTGGCTCAGGACTCTGGAAACACCATATATTTT
cdr3_aa: CASSPVAQDSGNTIYF
j_call: TRBJ1-3
clone_size: NA
d_call: NA
v_call: TRBV19

cdr3_nt: TGCGCCAGCAGCCAAGATTTACAGGGGGAGCTGTTTTTT
cdr3_aa: CASSQDLQGELFF
j_call: TRBJ2-2
clone_size: NA
d_call: NA
v_call: TRBV4-3

cdr3_nt: TGTGCCATTAAAGCGGATGAGACCCAGTACTTC
cdr3_aa: CAIKADETQYF
j_call: TRBJ2-5
clone_size: NA
d_call: NA
v_call: TRBV10-3

cdr3_nt: TGCGCCAGCAGCTTTTCCAGGGTAAGGAACACTGAAGCTTTCTTT
cdr3_aa: CASSFSRVRNTEAFF
j_call: TRBJ1-1
clone_size: NA
d_call: NA
v_call: TRBV5-1

cdr3_nt: TGTGCCAGCCGAGCGAATAACAGGGTTGGTGAGCAGTTCTTC
cdr3_aa: CASRANNRVGEQFF
j_call: TRBJ2-1
clone_size: NA
d_call: NA
v_call: TRBV2

cdr3_nt: TGTGCCAGCAGTGCCACAGGGGAATCGGGCGGGGAGCTGTTTTTT
cdr3_aa: CASSATGESGGELFF
j_call: TRBJ2-2
clone_size: NA
d_call: TRBD1
v_call: TRBV7-3

cdr3_nt: TGTGCCAGCAGCGTCCTAGCGGGTCTCTCCTACAATGAGCAGTTCTTC
cdr3_aa: CASSVLAGLSYNEQFF
j_call: TRBJ2-1
clone_size: few
d_call: TRBD2
v_call: TRBV9

cdr3_nt: TGTGCCAGCAGCGTATTTAGCGGGGATAAAGAGACCCAGTACTTC
cdr3_aa: CASSVFSGDKETQYF
j_call: TRBJ2-5
clone_size: NA
d_call: TRBD2
v_call: TRBV9

cdr3_nt: TGTGCCAGCAGCGTACTGGACACTGAAGCTTTCTTT
cdr3_aa: CASSVLDTEAFF
j_call: TRBJ1-1
clone_size: once
d_call: NA
v_call: TRBV5-4

cdr3_nt: TGTGCCAGCAGCGGATGGTCTAGCGGGGACACAGATACGCAGTATTTT
cdr3_aa: CASSGWSSGDTDTQYF
j_call: TRBJ2-3
clone_size: NA
d_call: TRBD2
v_call: TRBV9

cdr3_nt: TGTGCCAGTAGTATGGTCCGGGAGGAAGCCAAAAACATTCAGTACTTC
cdr3_aa: CASSMVREEAKNIQYF
j_call: TRBJ2-4
clone_size: once
d_call: TRBD2
v_call: TRBV19

cdr3_nt: TGTGCCAGCAGCTTAAGAGTAAACACTGAAGCTTTCTTT
cdr3_aa: CASSLRVNTEAFF
j_call: TRBJ1-1
clone_size: NA
d_call: NA
v_call: TRBV13

cdr3_nt: TGTGCCAGCTCATCTACAGGGGGCGAAAACGAGCAGTACTTC
cdr3_aa: CASSSTGGENEQYF
j_call: TRBJ2-7
clone_size: NA
d_call: TRBD1
v_call: TRBV18

cdr3_nt: TGTGCCAGCAGCATGGGTACAGTGGGAGAGACCCAGTACTTC
cdr3_aa: CASSMGTVGETQYF
j_call: TRBJ2-5
clone_size: NA
d_call: NA
v_call: TRBV7-2

cdr3_nt: TGCAGCGTTGTTACGGGACAGGCCTACAATGAGCAGTTCTTC
cdr3_aa: CSVVTGQAYNEQFF
j_call: TRBJ2-1
clone_size: NA
d_call: TRBD1
v_call: TRBV29-1

cdr3_nt: TGTGCCAGCAGCTTAGGGCAAAGCACAGATACGCAGTATTTT
cdr3_aa: CASSLGQSTDTQYF
j_call: TRBJ2-3
clone_size: NA
d_call: NA
v_call: TRBV7-3